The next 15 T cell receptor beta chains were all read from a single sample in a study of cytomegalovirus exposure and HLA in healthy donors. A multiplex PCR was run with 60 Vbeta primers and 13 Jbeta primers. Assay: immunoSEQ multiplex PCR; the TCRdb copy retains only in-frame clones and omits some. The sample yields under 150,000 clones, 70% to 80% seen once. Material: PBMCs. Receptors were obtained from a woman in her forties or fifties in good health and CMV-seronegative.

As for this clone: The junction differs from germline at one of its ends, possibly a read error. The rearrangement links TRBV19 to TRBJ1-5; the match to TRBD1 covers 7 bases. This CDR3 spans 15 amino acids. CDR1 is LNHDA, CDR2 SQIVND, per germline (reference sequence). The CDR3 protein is CASSIRGRLGQPQNF. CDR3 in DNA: TGTGCCAGTAGTATTAGGGGGCGCTTGGGTCAGCCCCAGAATTTT.

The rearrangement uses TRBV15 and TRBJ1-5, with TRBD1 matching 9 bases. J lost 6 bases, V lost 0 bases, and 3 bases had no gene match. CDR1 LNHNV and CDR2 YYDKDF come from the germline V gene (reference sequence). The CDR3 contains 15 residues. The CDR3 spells CATSRDLTGGQPQHF. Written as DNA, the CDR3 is TGTGCCACCAGCAGAGATTTGACAGGGGGTCAGCCCCAGCATTTT.

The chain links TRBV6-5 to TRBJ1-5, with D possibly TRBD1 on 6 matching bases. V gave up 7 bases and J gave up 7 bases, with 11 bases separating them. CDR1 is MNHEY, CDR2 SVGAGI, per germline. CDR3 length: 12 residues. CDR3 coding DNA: TGTGCCAGCACTACAGGGTCCCAGCCCCAGCATTTT. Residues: CASTTGSQPQHF.

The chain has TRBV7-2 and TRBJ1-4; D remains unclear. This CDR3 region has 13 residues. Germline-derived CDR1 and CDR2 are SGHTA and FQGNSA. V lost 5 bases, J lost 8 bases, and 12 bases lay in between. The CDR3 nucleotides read TGTGCCAGCAGCCCTGACTTTGGGGAAAAACTGTTTTTT. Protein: CASSPDFGEKLFF.

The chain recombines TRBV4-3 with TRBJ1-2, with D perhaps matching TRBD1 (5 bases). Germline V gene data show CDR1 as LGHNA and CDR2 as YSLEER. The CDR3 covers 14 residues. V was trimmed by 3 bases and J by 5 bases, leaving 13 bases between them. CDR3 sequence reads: CASSQADSRYGYTF. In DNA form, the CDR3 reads TGCGCCAGCAGCCAGGCCGACAGTCGGTATGGCTACACCTTC.

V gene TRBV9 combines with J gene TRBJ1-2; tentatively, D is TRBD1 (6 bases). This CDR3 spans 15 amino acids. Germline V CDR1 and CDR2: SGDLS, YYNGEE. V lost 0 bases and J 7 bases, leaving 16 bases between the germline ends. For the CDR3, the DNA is TGTGCCAGCAGCGTAGCTCAGGCGGGGGCTGGTGGCTACACCTTC. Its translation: CASSVAQAGAGGYTF.

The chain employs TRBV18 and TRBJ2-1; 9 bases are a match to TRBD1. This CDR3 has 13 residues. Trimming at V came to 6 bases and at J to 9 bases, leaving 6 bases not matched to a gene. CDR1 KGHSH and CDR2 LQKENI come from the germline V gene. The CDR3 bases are TGTGCCAGCTCGCGGACAGGGGAGGCTGAGCAGTTCTTC. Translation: CASSRTGEAEQFF.

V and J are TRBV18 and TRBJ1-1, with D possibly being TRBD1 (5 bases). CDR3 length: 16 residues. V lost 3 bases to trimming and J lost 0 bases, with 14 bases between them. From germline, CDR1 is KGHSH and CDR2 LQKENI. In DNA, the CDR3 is TGTGCCAGCTCACCTTTACCCAGGGTCCTGAACACTGAAGCTTTCTTT. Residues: CASSPLPRVLNTEAFF.

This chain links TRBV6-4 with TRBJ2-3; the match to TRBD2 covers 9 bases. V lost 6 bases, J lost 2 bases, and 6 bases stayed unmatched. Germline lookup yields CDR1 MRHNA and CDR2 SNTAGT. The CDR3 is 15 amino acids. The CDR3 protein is CASSLTSGNTDTQYF. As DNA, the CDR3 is TGTGCCAGCAGCCTGACTAGCGGCAACACAGATACGCAGTATTTT.

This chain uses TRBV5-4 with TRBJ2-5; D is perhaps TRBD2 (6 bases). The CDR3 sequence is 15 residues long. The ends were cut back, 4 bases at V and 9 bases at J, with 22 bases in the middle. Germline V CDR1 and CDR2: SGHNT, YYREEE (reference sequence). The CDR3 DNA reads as TGTGCCAGCAGCCTCGCCGGAGGGCTCGGGATGGCCCAGTACTTC. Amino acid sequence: CASSLAGGLGMAQYF.

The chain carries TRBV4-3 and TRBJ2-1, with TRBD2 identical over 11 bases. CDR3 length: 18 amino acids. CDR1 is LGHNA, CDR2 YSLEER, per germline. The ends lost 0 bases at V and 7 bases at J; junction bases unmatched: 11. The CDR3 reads CASSQDWLAGGRGNEQFF. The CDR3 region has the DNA TGCGCCAGCAGCCAAGATTGGCTAGCGGGAGGCCGAGGTAATGAGCAGTTCTTC.

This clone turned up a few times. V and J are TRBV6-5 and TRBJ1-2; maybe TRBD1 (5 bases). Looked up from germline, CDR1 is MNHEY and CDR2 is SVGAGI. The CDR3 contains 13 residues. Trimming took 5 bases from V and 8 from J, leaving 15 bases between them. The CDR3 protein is CASSNQGFGGYTF. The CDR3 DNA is TGTGCCAGCAGTAATCAGGGCTTTGGAGGCTACACCTTC.

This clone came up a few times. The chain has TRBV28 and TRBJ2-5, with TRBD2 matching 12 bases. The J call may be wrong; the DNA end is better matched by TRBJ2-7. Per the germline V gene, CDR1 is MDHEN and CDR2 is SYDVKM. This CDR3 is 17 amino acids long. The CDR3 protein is CASSSPGLAGSFHEQYF. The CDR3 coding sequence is TGTGCCAGCAGTTCCCCGGGACTAGCGGGTAGCTTCCACGAGCAGTACTTC.

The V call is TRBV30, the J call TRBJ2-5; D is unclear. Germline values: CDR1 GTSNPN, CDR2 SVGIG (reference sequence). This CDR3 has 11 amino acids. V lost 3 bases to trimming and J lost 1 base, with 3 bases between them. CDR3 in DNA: TGTGCCTGGAGCAGCCAAGAGACCCAGTACTTC. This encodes CAWSSQETQYF.

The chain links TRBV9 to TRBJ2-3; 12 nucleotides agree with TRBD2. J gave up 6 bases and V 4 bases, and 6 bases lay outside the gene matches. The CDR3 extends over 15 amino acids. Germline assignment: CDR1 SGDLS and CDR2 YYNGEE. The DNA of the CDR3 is TGTGCCAGCAGCTCTGGGACTAGCGGGTGGGATACGCAGTATTTT. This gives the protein CASSSGTSGWDTQYF.